What follows are 5 T cell receptor beta chains derived from one specimen sequenced in a study of OX40 agonist ivuxolimab in advanced cancers. Here immunoSEQ multiplex PCR was the method, and the copy in TCRdb shows in-frame clones only, minus some. The sample includes tens of thousands of clones, 80% to 85% of them seen just once. The input for sequencing was CD4+ or CD8+ T cells sorted from blood, taken in a trial of the OX40 agonist ivuxolimab. The receptors here all came from an adult with an advanced solid tumor such as melanoma, head and neck, liver or kidney cancer.

The rearrangement links TRBV11-3 to TRBJ1-1, with D possibly matching TRBD1 (5 bases). V shed 1 base and J shed 10 bases, with 16 bases lying between them. The CDR3 has 14 amino acids. Germline V gives CDR1 SGHNT, CDR2 YENEEA. CDR3 loop: CASSLVRSGGAAFF. The CDR3, as DNA: TGTGCCAGCAGCTTAGTTCGGAGTGGAGGGGCAGCTTTCTTT.

The genes are TRBV28 and TRBJ2-3; the match to TRBD2 covers 10 bases. This CDR3 has 17 residues. Trimming removed 7 bases from V and 0 bases from J; junction bases left unmatched: 10. Germline V gene sequence: CDR1 MDHEN, CDR2 SYDVKM. In DNA form, the CDR3 reads TGTGCCAGCACCTCCCCACTAGCGGGACCAAGCACAGATACGCAGTATTTT. It translates to CASTSPLAGPSTDTQYF.

The V and J genes are TRBV2 and TRBJ1-1; unclear D gene. This CDR3 has 13 amino acids. Trimming removed 3 bases at V and 0 bases at J, with 5 bases between. From germline, CDR1 is SNHLY and CDR2 FYNNEI. CDR3 residues: CASSDEMNTEAFF. The CDR3 DNA reads as TGTGCCAGCAGTGACGAAATGAACACTGAAGCTTTCTTT.

The chain uses TRBV5-1 and TRBJ1-1, with 9 bases matching TRBD1. Germline loops: CDR1 SGHRS, CDR2 YFSETQ. CDR3 length: 12 amino acids. Trimming at V came to 0 bases and at J to 11 bases, leaving 2 bases not matched to a gene. The CDR3 region has the DNA TGCGCCAGCAGCTTGGTGGGGACAGGGGCTTTCTTT. Translated, it gives CASSLVGTGAFF.

The gene calls are TRBV11-2 and TRBJ1-6, with D possibly being TRBD1 (6 bases). CDR3 length: 18 residues. Trimming pared 3 bases from V and 2 bases from J, leaving 17 bases between. Germline V lookup: CDR1 SGHAT, CDR2 FQNNGV. The CDR3 coding sequence is TGTGCCAGCAGCTTGGAGGGGGTTGGGGGCGCCTATAATTCACCCCTCCACTTT. This codes for CASSLEGVGGAYNSPLHF.